Listed here is a single T cell receptor beta chain. It has no known antigen specificity. No base-level quality is on record; no much larger clone is a single base apart. The data were produced on an Illumina HiSeq 2500. Quantitative 5'-RACE with molecular barcodes was used to prepare TCR beta libraries. In the original analysis: To identify disease-linked TCR variants, a new computational method was used, one built on a probabilistic model of VDJ rearrangement. TCRdb redid the processing of the public reads, applying fastp at Q25 and MiXCR, and retained in-frame beta chains. Rows matching on CDR3 protein sequence are summarized as one entry with the most common DNA and genes. TCRdb, not the original authors, processed these V and J calls. Across this sample there are about 390,000 distinct CDR3 sequences, with about 20% seen only once. The ten largest clones add up to roughly a sixth of the sample.

V loses 5 bases, J loses 6 bases, and the germline ends lie 18 bases apart. The CDR3 numbers 14 residues from cysteine through phenylalanine. The sequence is cut down to CDR3 DNA, 42 bases in frame from base 1. CDR1 is given as DFQATT and CDR2 as SNEGSKA, both from the germline V gene (reference sequence). This sample stems from a study of CD8 T cells in ankylosing spondylitis (TCRdb year 2017). With regard to the full study: To find TCR variants linked to disease, the study profiled T cell receptor beta repertoires in ankylosing spondylitis patients and healthy donors. Peripheral blood samples were taken, and synovial fluid was additionally collected from ankylosing spondylitis patients. The full study cohort was made up of 20 to 25 ankylosing spondylitis patients and approximately 100 healthy donors.

Overall results and qualifications from the work: Some motif variants had previously been reported in the synovial fluid and blood of reactive arthritis patients, which suggests shared mechanisms of disease initiation. According to the report, matched synovial fluid samples from ankylosing spondylitis patients were significantly enriched for the disease-linked clones. A CD8+ phenotype was shown by the disease-linked clones, which were found at relatively low frequencies in peripheral blood. Blood from ankylosing spondylitis patients appeared to be characterized by a TCR beta motif made up of several highly homologous amino acid variants.

The rearranged chain carries TRBV20-1 and TRBJ2-3, with TRBD2 as a weak D call on 6 bases. The specimen sequenced was blood, either unsorted or a sorted T cell fraction (not recorded which). The sequence was collected from a male donor with ankylosing spondylitis. The sequenced DNA is TGCAGTGCTCCTAGACGGAGGGTTGGGGATACGCAGTATTTT. Its coded protein is CSAPRRRVGDTQYF.